The next 28 T cell receptor beta chains were all read from a single sample in a study of cytomegalovirus exposure and HLA in healthy donors. Primers for the PCR totalled 60 Vbeta and 13 Jbeta. Measured with immunoSEQ multiplex PCR; TCRdb has only the in-frame clones, and not every one. Of 130,000 to 150,000 clones listed, roughly 80% are singletons. The sample taken for sequencing was PBMCs. Receptors originate from a female donor in good health and CMV-seronegative.

The chain joins TRBV4-1 to TRBJ2-1; TRBD2 might be the D (6 bases). CDR1 and CDR2 from the germline V gene are MGHRA and YSYEKL. The CDR3 is made up of 15 amino acids. V was clipped by 1 base and J by 6 bases, with 13 bases between them. CDR3 region: CASSQGFSGVNEQFF. CDR3 nucleotide sequence: TGCGCCAGCAGCCAAGGTTTTAGCGGCGTCAATGAGCAGTTCTTC.

The chain is built from TRBV19 and TRBJ2-1; D gene unclear. Germline CDR1 is LNHDA and CDR2 is SQIVND (reference sequence). The CDR3 consists of 15 residues. Trimming shortened V by 1 base and J by 9 bases, and 16 bases separated the two germline ends. DNA of the CDR3: TGTGCCAGTAGTATAGGTCAGCTCAGGTTCACTGAGCAGTTCTTC. It is translated as CASSIGQLRFTEQFF.

This clone was seen a single time. The junction departs from the called germline gene at one end, perhaps through a read error. This chain connects TRBV7-9 to TRBJ1-6; D remains unclear. The CDR3 spans 16 residues. CDR1 SEHNR and CDR2 FQNEAQ come from the germline V gene (reference sequence). The CDR3 here is CSSSFKGSSYNSPLHF. As DNA, the CDR3 is TGTTCCAGCAGCTTTAAAGGGAGCTCCTATAATTCACCCCTCCACTTT.

The V call is TRBV5-1, the J call TRBJ2-3, with 12 positions matching TRBD2. V dropped 7 bases and J dropped 2; count of bases not matched to a gene: 2. This CDR3 is 14 amino acids long. CDR1 is SGHRS, CDR2 YFSETQ, per germline. CDR3 sequence (DNA): TGCGCCAGCGGACTAGCGGGGTCCACAGATACGCAGTATTTT. Its protein is CASGLAGSTDTQYF.

In its sample, this clone was seen a few times. The CDR3 loop reads CASSYRPGNEQYF. The CDR3 nucleotides read TGTGCCAGCAGTTATCGTCCGGGAAACGAGCAGTACTTC. This chain connects TRBV6-6 to TRBJ2-7; the D gene is possibly TRBD2 (5 bases). CDR1 and CDR2 from the germline V gene are MNHNY and SVGAGI (reference sequence). This CDR3 comprises 13 residues. Trimming took 3 bases from V and 5 from J, leaving 11 bases between them.

This chain uses TRBV9 with TRBJ2-1, with D unresolved. Germline CDR1 reads SGDLS; CDR2 reads YYNGEE. This CDR3 comprises 11 residues. The V gene lost 5 bases and the J gene lost 8 bases, with 8 bases spanning the gap. The DNA for the CDR3 is TGTGCCAGCAGTTTGGCAGATGAGCAGTTCTTC. Translation: CASSLADEQFF.

J is TRBJ2-1 and V is TRBV2, with a tentative D call TRBD2 (6 bases). V lost 7 bases to trimming and J lost 0 bases, with 16 bases between them. CDR1 is SNHLY, CDR2 FYNNEI, per germline. This CDR3 is 16 amino acids long. The CDR3 spells CASTSPGVSSYNEQFF. CDR3 DNA sequence: TGTGCCAGCACCTCGCCGGGAGTGAGCTCCTACAATGAGCAGTTCTTC.

V is TRBV5-1 and J is TRBJ2-3; 9 nucleotides line up with TRBD2. Germline CDR1 and CDR2: SGHRS and YFSETQ. Germline trimming cut 7 bases from V and 0 bases from J; bases unmatched to any gene: 12. The length of the CDR3 is 17 residues. The CDR3 sequence: CASFKGASGTSTDTQYF. The CDR3 bases are TGCGCCAGCTTTAAAGGAGCTAGCGGGACTAGCACAGATACGCAGTATTTT. Full variable domain (remainder filled in from reference TRBV5-1 and TRBJ2-3): KAGVTQTPRYLIKTRGQQVTLSCSPISGHRSVSWYQQTPGQGLQFLFEYFSETQRNKGNFPGRFSGRQFSNSRSEMNVSTLELGDSALYLCASFKGASGTSTDTQYFGPGTRLTVL.

This chain connects TRBV4-3 to TRBJ2-5; possibly TRBD1 for D (6 bases). Gene TRBJ2-7 matches the end of the DNA better, so the J call may be wrong. Germline CDR1 and CDR2: LGHNA and YSLEER. The CDR3 loop spans 16 amino acids. DNA for the CDR3: TGCGCCAGCAGCCAAGATGGTGGGACACCCTTGGCCGAGCAGTACTTC. It encodes CASSQDGGTPLAEQYF.

This clone was seen only a few times. The chain uses TRBV6-5 and TRBJ1-1, with a possible D match to TRBD1 (6 bases). CDR1 and CDR2 from the germline V gene are MNHEY and SVGAGI. CDR3 length: 13 residues. V was pared by 10 bases and J by 5 bases, with 17 bases between. CDR3 sequence: CATMTGSWTEAFF. CDR3 DNA: TGTGCCACCATGACAGGTTCTTGGACTGAAGCTTTCTTT.

The table lists this clone with a few counts. V is TRBV5-5 and J is TRBJ1-2; TRBD1 aligns across 7 bases. CDR3 size: 14 residues. Germline V CDR1 and CDR2: SGHKS, YYEKEE (reference sequence). The V gene end was trimmed by 1 base and the J gene end by 8 bases; junction bases not matched to a gene: 8. CDR3 in DNA: TGTGCCAGCAGCTTGCCCTATACAGGGGACGGCTACACCTTC. Translating it yields CASSLPYTGDGYTF. Together with reference TRBV5-5 and TRBJ1-2, the CDR3 gives the full variable domain: DAGVTQSPTHLIKTRGQQVTLRCSPISGHKSVSWYQQVLGQGPQFIFQYYEKEERGRGNFPDRFSARQFPNYSSELNVNALLLGDSALYLCASSLPYTGDGYTFGSGTRLTVV.

The sample holds one count of this clone. This chain connects TRBV6-1 to TRBJ1-1, with TRBD1 identical over 8 bases. This CDR3 has 15 residues. Germline lookup yields CDR1 MNHNS and CDR2 SASEGT. Unmatched junction bases numbered 9, after V lost 5 bases and J lost 4 bases. CDR3 DNA sequence: TGTGCCAGCAGTAAAGACAGGGGAGGAGTCACTGAAGCTTTCTTT. Translated: CASSKDRGGVTEAFF.

The chain couples TRBV30 to TRBJ1-2; D might be TRBD1 (6 bases). Between the trimmed V and J ends, which lost 3 bases and 4 bases, there was a span of 18 bases. CDR1 and CDR2 (germline): GTSNPN, SVGIG (reference sequence). This CDR3 comprises 15 residues. In nucleotides, the CDR3 is TGTGCCTGGAGACCATTCTTACAGGGTGGCTATGGCTACACCTTC. This encodes CAWRPFLQGGYGYTF.

This clone was seen just once. The chain recombines TRBV6-5 with TRBJ1-2; 9 nucleotides agree with TRBD1. The CDR3 totals 15 residues. The germline V gene has CDR1 MNHEY and CDR2 SVGAGI. The V and J ends lost 6 bases and 2 bases, in that order; junction bases with no gene match: 7. As DNA, the CDR3 is TGTGCCAGCAGGGGGTGGGACAGGGAGAACTATGGCTACACCTTC. Amino acid sequence: CASRGWDRENYGYTF.

V gene TRBV28 combines with J gene TRBJ1-5, with a possible D match to TRBD1 (6 bases). V lost 2 bases, J lost 2 bases, and 16 bases lay in between. Germline V gene lookup returns CDR1 MDHEN and CDR2 SYDVKM. The CDR3 runs to 17 residues. CDR3 sequence (DNA): TGTGCCAGCAGTTTAAGGGCAGGGGCTCGGGGCAATCAGCCCCAGCATTTT. This gives the protein CASSLRAGARGNQPQHF.

The chain couples TRBV7-9 to TRBJ2-3; possible D gene TRBD1, 6 bases. Germline lookup yields CDR1 SEHNR and CDR2 FQNEAQ (reference sequence). The CDR3 is 15 amino acids. Trimming took 2 bases from V and 6 from J, leaving 15 bases between them. The CDR3 spells CASSLTQGVIDTQYF. CDR3 bases: TGTGCCAGCAGCTTAACACAGGGTGTAATTGATACGCAGTATTTT.

For this clone: Sequence at one end of the junction differs from germline and may be a read error. The chain has TRBV6-5 and TRBJ1-2; a possible D gene is TRBD1 (5 bases). The CDR3 spans 13 residues. Germline-derived CDR1 and CDR2 are MNHEY and SVGAGI. The CDR3 sequence: CASSPRGLYGYPF. CDR3 nucleotides: TGTGCCAGCAGTCCCCGGGGACTCTATGGCTACCCCTTC.

The rearrangement uses TRBV19 and TRBJ2-5; D gene ambiguous. The closer fit of TRBJ2-7 to the DNA end suggests the J call may be wrong. The germline V gene encodes CDR1 LNHDA and CDR2 SQIVND (reference sequence). There are 16 residues in the CDR3. The CDR3, as DNA: TGTGCCAGTAGCTTCAGATCAGGATGGGACTCCTACGAGCAGTACTTC. Its translation: CASSFRSGWDSYEQYF.

This clone was found once. This chain joins TRBV7-9 and TRBJ1-6; the D is unclear. Trimming cost V 1 base and J 7 bases, with 8 bases left between them. Germline CDR1 reads SEHNR; CDR2 reads FQNEAQ (reference sequence). CDR3 length: 14 amino acids. The CDR3 region has the DNA TGTGCCAGCAGCTTAGGGCAGAACAATTCACCCCTCCACTTT. Its translation: CASSLGQNNSPLHF.

V is TRBV30 and J is TRBJ2-1, with TRBD1 identical over 9 bases. CDR3 length: 13 amino acids. The germline V gene encodes CDR1 GTSNPN and CDR2 SVGIG (reference sequence). Unmatched junction bases numbered 4, after V lost 7 bases and J lost 3 bases. The CDR3 sequence: CASTDRGYNEQFF. DNA for the CDR3: TGTGCCTCGACGGACAGGGGCTACAATGAGCAGTTCTTC. The full variable domain, completed using reference TRBV30 and TRBJ2-1, is SQTIHQWPATLVQPVGSPLSLECTVEGTSNPNLYWYRQAAGRGLQLLFYSVGIGQISSEVPQNLSASRPQDRQFILSSKKLLLSDSGFYLCASTDRGYNEQFFGPGTRLTVL.

This chain uses TRBV11-2 with TRBJ2-1, with 10 positions matching TRBD2. CDR3 size: 15 residues. V lost 1 base and J lost 9; bases outside the gene matches: 6. Germline V gene lookup returns CDR1 SGHAT and CDR2 FQNNGV. The CDR3 bases are TGTGCCAGCAGCTTAGGTCTAGCGGGGGTGATTGAGCAGTTCTTC. Amino acids: CASSLGLAGVIEQFF.

The chain has TRBV5-5 and TRBJ2-1; TRBD1 agrees at 10 bases. Germline CDR1 reads SGHKS; CDR2 reads YYEKEE (reference sequence). With 0 bases clipped from V and 7 bases from J, the junction kept 10 bases outside the gene matches. The CDR3 loop spans 17 amino acids. CDR3: CASSLVVGQGDRNEQFF. The DNA for the CDR3 is TGTGCCAGCAGCTTGGTAGTTGGACAGGGGGATAGGAATGAGCAGTTCTTC.

J is TRBJ2-3 and V is TRBV9; the D gene is possibly TRBD2 (7 bases). This CDR3 comprises 15 residues. Between the trimmed V and J ends, which lost 1 base and 2 bases, there was a span of 11 bases. Germline V gene lookup returns CDR1 SGDLS and CDR2 YYNGEE. The CDR3 loop reads CASSVRGGFTDTQYF. CDR3 in DNA: TGTGCCAGCAGCGTAAGGGGGGGTTTCACAGATACGCAGTATTTT.

On this clone itself: Other nucleotide sequences in the sample specify the same CDR3. The rearrangement joins TRBV9 to TRBJ1-5; D remains ambiguous. The CDR3 runs 17 residues. Trimming stripped 3 bases from V and 4 bases from J, with 20 bases between. The germline CDR1 and CDR2 sequences are SGDLS and YYNGEE. CDR3 loop: CASSATPEAGLNQPQHF. In DNA, the CDR3 is TGTGCCAGCAGCGCTACACCTGAGGCCGGACTAAATCAGCCCCAGCATTTT.

The J gene is TRBJ2-7, the V gene TRBV2; 7 nucleotides agree with TRBD2. CDR3 length: 13 amino acids. The junction had 2 bases not matched to a gene; V was cut back by 6 bases and J by 0 bases. Germline V lookup: CDR1 SNHLY, CDR2 FYNNEI. The CDR3, as DNA: TGTGCCAGCAGAGGGAGGGGCTCCTACGAGCAGTACTTC. Translating it yields CASRGRGSYEQYF.

The rearrangement links TRBV13 to TRBJ1-1; 8 nucleotides line up with TRBD1. CDR1 is PRHDT, CDR2 FYEKMQ, per germline (reference sequence). V was clipped by 5 bases and J by 4 bases; unmatched bases: 24. The CDR3 is made up of 20 amino acids. This CDR3 reads CASSDDQGAGGFLGGTEAFF. DNA of the CDR3: TGTGCCAGCAGCGACGATCAGGGGGCCGGGGGGTTTTTGGGGGGCACTGAAGCTTTCTTT. Full variable domain (rest looked up from reference TRBV13 and TRBJ1-1): AAGVIQSPRHLIKEKRETATLKCYPIPRHDTVYWYQQGPGQDPQFLISFYEKMQSDKGSIPDRFSAQQFSDYHSELNMSSLELGDSALYFCASSDDQGAGGFLGGTEAFFGQGTRLTVV.

The chain links TRBV7-3 to TRBJ2-1, with D perhaps matching TRBD2 (5 bases). The CDR3 has 15 amino acids. Trimming removed 2 bases at V and 0 bases at J, with 8 bases between. Germline CDR1 is SGHTA and CDR2 is FQGTGA. The CDR3: CASSLDGSSYNEQFF. The CDR3 DNA reads as TGTGCCAGCAGCTTAGATGGGAGCTCCTACAATGAGCAGTTCTTC.

This clone was observed a few times. J is TRBJ2-1 and V is TRBV7-3, with TRBD2 matching 7 bases. The V gene end was trimmed by 2 bases and the J gene end by 5 bases; junction bases not matched to a gene: 6. Germline V gene data show CDR1 as SGHTA and CDR2 as FQGTGA. CDR3 length: 15 residues. CDR3 region: CASSLSGGVDNEQFF. CDR3 coding DNA: TGTGCCAGCAGCTTATCTGGGGGGGTCGACAATGAGCAGTTCTTC.